Below are 25 T cell receptor beta chains sequenced from a single sample in a study of blood T cell repertoires in COVID-19. Method: immunoSEQ multiplex PCR; TCRdb's copy keeps in-frame clones and lacks some. The repertoire holds roughly 190,000 clones, with about 76% as singletons. Sequencing was done on a sample of peripheral blood. The receptors were sampled from a woman between 50 and 59 years old with active or convalescent COVID-19.

The chain links TRBV7-6 to TRBJ1-3; 10 nucleotides align to TRBD1. The CDR3 runs to 15 residues. Germline CDR1 and CDR2: SGHVS and FNYEAQ. The junction had 3 bases not matched to a gene; V was cut back by 5 bases and J by 2 bases. CDR3 residues: CASSTDRGPGNTIYF. DNA of the CDR3: TGTGCCAGCAGCACCGACAGGGGGCCTGGAAACACCATATATTTT.

This chain connects TRBV7-3 to TRBJ2-3, with D perhaps TRBD2 (6 bases). From germline, CDR1 is SGHTA and CDR2 FQGTGA. This CDR3 contains 14 residues. V was shortened by 5 bases and J by 4 bases, with 13 bases between the two germline ends. The chain's CDR3 is CASSPSSGADTQYF. CDR3 DNA sequence: TGTGCCAGCAGCCCATCGTCGGGGGCAGATACGCAGTATTTT. Using reference TRBV7-3 and TRBJ2-3 for the parts outside the CDR3, the full variable domain is GAGVSQTPSNKVTEKGKYVELRCDPISGHTALYWYRQSLGQGPEFLIYFQGTGAADDSGLPNDRFFAVRPEGSVSTLKIQRTERGDSAVYLCASSPSSGADTQYFGPGTRLTVL.

The chain links TRBV7-9 to TRBJ2-1; the match to TRBD2 covers 7 bases. This CDR3 region has 12 residues. Germline V gene data show CDR1 as SEHNR and CDR2 as FQNEAQ (reference sequence). The J segment lost 10 bases and the V segment lost 1 base, leaving 1 base of the junction unmatched. In DNA, the CDR3 is TGTGCCAGCAGCTTAGAAGCGGGAGAGCAGTTCTTC. Translated: CASSLEAGEQFF.

This chain links TRBV4-2 with TRBJ1-3; the D is unclear. Trimming took off 0 bases at V and 4 bases at J, with 13 bases between the two ends. The length of the CDR3 is 16 residues. Looked up from germline, CDR1 is LGHNA and CDR2 is YNFKEQ. This CDR3 is CASSQDQPGNGNTIYF. DNA of the CDR3: TGTGCCAGCAGCCAAGATCAACCGGGGAACGGAAACACCATATATTTT.

The chain recombines TRBV6-1 with TRBJ1-1, with unresolved D. V lost 1 base and J 8 bases, leaving 14 bases between the germline ends. The CDR3 extends over 14 amino acids. Germline V lookup: CDR1 MNHNS, CDR2 SASEGT. The CDR3 DNA follows: TGTGCCAGCAGTGAAGATTTCGGGTTTATCGAAGCTTTCTTT. This gives the protein CASSEDFGFIEAFF.

The chain uses TRBV28 and TRBJ2-3; the match to TRBD2 covers 7 bases. V lost 4 bases to trimming and J lost 3 bases; unmatched junction nucleotides: 1. This CDR3 comprises 13 residues. Germline assignment: CDR1 MDHEN and CDR2 SYDVKM. The DNA of the CDR3 is TGTGCCAGCAGTTCCGGGGGGACAGATACGCAGTATTTT. This gives the protein CASSSGGTDTQYF.

The chain links TRBV4-1 to TRBJ2-3; 10 positions match TRBD2. Germline V gives CDR1 MGHRA, CDR2 YSYEKL. This CDR3 comprises 16 residues. J gave up 0 bases and V 5 bases, and 5 bases lay outside the gene matches. The CDR3 sequence is CASSWMTSGSTDTQYF. Written as DNA, the CDR3 is TGCGCCAGCAGCTGGATGACTAGCGGGAGCACAGATACGCAGTATTTT.

This chain connects TRBV6-2 or TRBV6-3 to TRBJ2-7, with D perhaps TRBD1 (6 bases). Germline CDR1 and CDR2: MNHEY and SVGEGT. The CDR3 contains 15 residues. The ends were cut back, 5 bases at V and 0 bases at J, with 14 bases in the middle. DNA for the CDR3: TGTGCCAGCAGTGCAGCCGGGACACCCTCCTACGAGCAGTACTTC. It yields the protein CASSAAGTPSYEQYF.

This chain links TRBV7-2 with TRBJ2-2; tentatively, D is TRBD1 (5 bases). From germline, CDR1 is SGHTA and CDR2 FQGNSA. Trimming stripped 3 bases from V and 7 bases from J, with 9 bases between. The CDR3 runs 13 residues. CDR3 coding DNA: TGTGCCAGCAGCTTGGGGCCCAACGGGGAGCTGTTTTTT. It specifies CASSLGPNGELFF.

This clone was counted between two and nine times. The rearrangement joins TRBV7-6 to TRBJ1-1; D not resolved. Germline lookup yields CDR1 SGHVS and CDR2 FNYEAQ. V dropped 1 base and J dropped 1 base, with 10 bases sitting between them. The CDR3 is 15 amino acids. The CDR3 loop is CASSLGVAENTEAFF. CDR3 nucleotide sequence: TGTGCCAGCAGCTTAGGGGTAGCAGAGAACACTGAAGCTTTCTTT.

The genes are TRBV7-9 and TRBJ1-2; no firm D call. V lost 4 bases and J lost 7, with 16 bases in between. The CDR3 runs to 14 residues. Germline CDR1 reads SEHNR; CDR2 reads FQNEAQ (reference sequence). CDR3 sequence (DNA): TGTGCCAGCAGCTCCGGTGCCGACGGGAGTGGCTACACCTTC. Its protein product is CASSSGADGSGYTF.

Only a few counts were recorded for this clone. The genes are TRBV7-9 and TRBJ1-2; D might be TRBD1 (6 bases). CDR3 length: 15 residues. CDR1 is SEHNR and CDR2 is FQNEAQ in the germline V gene (reference sequence). Trimming took 2 bases from V and 4 from J, leaving 14 bases between them. CDR3 DNA sequence: TGTGCCAGCAGCTTACCAGCAGGGGAGGGCTATGGCTACACCTTC. Translating it yields CASSLPAGEGYGYTF.

This rearrangement joins TRBV4-1 to TRBJ2-6; no firm D call. Trimming took 0 bases from V and 1 from J, leaving 10 bases between them. The CDR3 spans 17 residues. CDR1 and CDR2 from the germline V gene are MGHRA and YSYEKL. Here the CDR3 DNA reads TGCGCCAGCAGCCAAGAATTGGCAACGTCTGGGGCCAACGTCCTGACTTTC. Protein sequence: CASSQELATSGANVLTF.

This rearrangement joins TRBV6-6 to TRBJ1-1; tentatively, D is TRBD1 (5 bases). Germline loops: CDR1 MNHNY, CDR2 SVGAGI (reference sequence). V lost 2 bases and J lost 3, with 10 bases in between. This CDR3 has 14 amino acids. The CDR3 coding sequence is TGTGCCAGCAGTTACAACAGGAGGGACACTGAAGCTTTCTTT. Its translation: CASSYNRRDTEAFF.

This chain connects TRBV28 to TRBJ2-1, with 11 positions matching TRBD1. Losses at the gene ends were 7 bases for V and 10 bases for J; bases not matched to a gene: 12. Germline values: CDR1 MDHEN, CDR2 SYDVKM. The CDR3 loop spans 15 amino acids. The CDR3 is CASTQDRGRFREQFF. The CDR3 DNA reads TGTGCCAGCACCCAGGACAGGGGGCGCTTCAGGGAGCAGTTCTTC. The full variable domain, in which reference TRBV28 and TRBJ2-1 provide the parts outside the CDR3, is DVKVTQSSRYLVKRTGEKVFLECVQDMDHENMFWYRQDPGLGLRLIYFSYDVKMKEKGDIPEGYSVSREKKERFSLILESASTNQTSMYLCASTQDRGRFREQFFGPGTRLTVL.

The V and J genes are TRBV28 and TRBJ1-2, with a possible D match to TRBD1 (5 bases). Looked up from germline, CDR1 is MDHEN and CDR2 is SYDVKM. Trimming pared 5 bases from V and 2 bases from J, leaving 21 bases between. The CDR3 spans 17 residues. The CDR3 coding sequence is TGTGCCAGCAGTCCGGTAATGGGGGGGGAGCACAACTATGGCTACACCTTC. The encoded protein is CASSPVMGGEHNYGYTF.

This chain joins TRBV5-5 and TRBJ2-1, with D possibly TRBD2 on 5 matching bases. The CDR3 contains 16 residues. V dropped 0 bases and J dropped 2 bases, with 12 bases sitting between them. Germline lookup yields CDR1 SGHKS and CDR2 YYEKEE (reference sequence). CDR3 bases: TGTGCCAGCAGCTTGGTTGCCCAGAGGGCCTACAATGAGCAGTTCTTC. Its translation is CASSLVAQRAYNEQFF.

V is TRBV6-2 or TRBV6-3 and J is TRBJ1-1; 7 bases are shared with TRBD1. The J segment lost 5 bases and the V segment lost 6 bases, leaving 9 bases of the junction unmatched. The CDR3 is made up of 14 amino acids. Germline assignment: CDR1 MNHEY and CDR2 SVGEGT. The CDR3 DNA reads as TGTGCCAGCAGCCCGCTGACAGGGCGGACTGAAGCTTTCTTT. It translates to CASSPLTGRTEAFF.

V gene TRBV7-8 combines with J gene TRBJ1-1, with D tentatively TRBD1 (5 bases). The germline CDR1 and CDR2 sequences are SGHVS and FQNEAQ. The V end lost 7 bases, the J end lost 3 bases, and 9 bases lay between the germline ends. The CDR3 has 12 residues. Written as DNA, the CDR3 is TGTGCCAGCAAGGGGTGGGACACTGAAGCTTTCTTT. This translates into CASKGWDTEAFF.

The chain employs TRBV6-5 and TRBJ1-4, with D perhaps TRBD1 (5 bases). Trimming shortened V by 6 bases and J by 4 bases, and 12 bases separated the two germline ends. CDR1 MNHEY and CDR2 SVGAGI come from the germline V gene. CDR3 length: 14 amino acids. The CDR3 DNA reads TGTGCCAGCAGATTTCAGGGTATTAATGAAAAACTGTTTTTT. It yields the protein CASRFQGINEKLFF.

V and J are TRBV28 and TRBJ2-1; TRBD1 matches 7 bases. This CDR3 comprises 16 residues. Germline assignment: CDR1 MDHEN and CDR2 SYDVKM. Trimming removed 6 bases from V and 7 bases from J; junction bases left unmatched: 15. In DNA form, the CDR3 reads TGTGCCAGCAGCCTACCAGGGGGAAGCAGAGTGAATGAGCAGTTCTTC. It yields the protein CASSLPGGSRVNEQFF.

V gene TRBV11-2 combines with J gene TRBJ1-1; D ambiguous. Trimming removed 4 bases from V and 2 bases from J, with 8 bases in between. The CDR3 spans 13 residues. Germline loops: CDR1 SGHAT, CDR2 FQNNGV. CDR3 residues: CASSSLHNTEAFF. The CDR3 DNA reads as TGTGCCAGCAGCTCACTCCACAACACTGAAGCTTTCTTT.

This clone was recorded a few times. This chain links TRBV21-1 with TRBJ1-2. TRBV21-1 is termed a pseudogene. This CDR3 is built from 15 residues. Here the CDR3 DNA reads TGTGCCAGCAGCAAATTGAAAGGGGAGGACTATGGCTACACCTTC. Protein: CASSKLKGEDYGYTF.

The sample holds one count of this clone. This sequence joins TRBV7-2 and TRBJ2-5; the D is unclear. Trimming shortened V by 0 bases and J by 2 bases, and 13 bases separated the two germline ends. The CDR3 loop spans 16 amino acids. Germline V CDR1 and CDR2: SGHTA, FQGNSA. CDR3: CASSLALVRGQETQYF. The CDR3 DNA reads as TGTGCCAGCAGCTTAGCGCTCGTCCGAGGACAAGAGACCCAGTACTTC.

The CDR3 bases are TGTGCCAGAAGCTTGCGGGGGGAAGGGGGCTACACCTTC. This codes for CARSLRGEGGYTF. The gene calls are TRBV5-3 and TRBJ1-2; D may be TRBD1 (5 bases). TRBV5-3 carries the ORF label, with uncertain function. This CDR3 comprises 13 residues. V was shortened by 1 base and J by 8 bases, with 12 bases between the two germline ends.